This entry lists 26 T cell receptor beta chains sequenced from one sample in a study of blood T cell repertoires in COVID-19. Profiling relied on immunoSEQ multiplex PCR, and the TCRdb table lists in-frame clones only, not all of them. The sample gives about 240,000 clones, roughly 91% of which show up once; about 9.3% is in the top ten. Material for sequencing was PBMCs or T cells enriched from blood (not recorded which). These receptors came from a man aged 40-49 years who had recovered from COVID-19.

With respect to this clone: The junction does not match germline at one end; this may be a read error. The gene calls are TRBV7-7 and TRBJ2-7, with 9 positions matching TRBD1. Looked up from germline, CDR1 is SSHAT and CDR2 is FNYEAQ (reference sequence). CDR3 length: 13 amino acids. The CDR3 bases are TGTGCTAGCAGCCTGGACAGGGGCAACGAGCAGTACTTC. Its protein product is CASSLDRGNEQYF.

The chain is built from TRBV14 and TRBJ2-2; weak D call: TRBD1 (6 bases). V lost 3 bases to trimming and J lost 2 bases, with 10 bases between them. From germline, CDR1 is SGHDN and CDR2 FVKESK. There are 15 residues in the CDR3. The CDR3 region has the DNA TGTGCCAGCAGCCAGAACAGGGTCAACACCGGGGAGCTGTTTTTT. Translation: CASSQNRVNTGELFF. Full variable domain (outside the CDR3, taken from reference TRBV14 and TRBJ2-2): EAGVTQFPSHSVIEKGQTVTLRCDPISGHDNLYWYRRVMGKEIKFLLHFVKESKQDESGMPNNRFLAERTGGTYSTLKVQPAELEDSGVYFCASSQNRVNTGELFFGEGSRLTVL.

The chain combines TRBV7-8 with TRBJ2-5, with TRBD2 matching over 7 bases. The CDR3 is 14 amino acids. The germline gives CDR1 SGHVS, CDR2 FQNEAQ. V gave up 2 bases and J gave up 3 bases; unmatched junction bases: 3. CDR3 sequence reads: CASSLYLAEETQYF. Here the CDR3 DNA reads TGTGCCAGCAGCTTATACCTAGCGGAAGAGACCCAGTACTTC.

This clone has more than one count but fewer than ten. The chain combines TRBV27 with TRBJ1-6, with 7 bases lining up with TRBD1. V shed 5 bases and J 5 bases; nucleotides not matched to a gene: 6. The CDR3 runs 15 residues. Germline V gene lookup returns CDR1 MNHEY and CDR2 SMNVEV (reference sequence). DNA of the CDR3: TGTGCCAGCAGTAGGGGGCAGAGGGATAATTCACCCCTCCACTTT. Its translation is CASSRGQRDNSPLHF.

The chain combines TRBV7-6 with TRBJ2-3; D might be TRBD1 (6 bases). Germline V lookup: CDR1 SGHVS, CDR2 FNYEAQ. V was shortened by 1 base and J by 3 bases, with 11 bases between the two germline ends. CDR3 length equals 15 residues. CDR3 sequence (DNA): TGTGCCAGCAGCTTAGTAGGGGGTGGGACAGATACGCAGTATTTT. Encoded protein: CASSLVGGGTDTQYF. Filled out from reference TRBV7-6 and TRBJ2-3, the complete variable domain reads GAGVSQSPRYKVTKRGQDVALRCDPISGHVSLYWYRQALGQGPEFLTYFNYEAQQDKSGLPNDRFSAERPEGSISTLTIQRTEQRDSAMYRCASSLVGGGTDTQYFGPGTRLTVL.

The rearrangement joins TRBV7-3 to TRBJ2-1; a weak D match, TRBD2 (6 bases). The CDR3 loop spans 18 amino acids. Germline CDR1 SGHTA, CDR2 FQGTGA. Trimming stripped 5 bases from V and 7 bases from J, with 27 bases between. The CDR3 is CASSPQPPRLVSGNEQFF. The CDR3 DNA sequence: TGTGCCAGCAGCCCCCAACCCCCACGACTAGTAAGTGGTAATGAGCAGTTCTTC.

V usage is TRBV12-3 or TRBV12-4 and J usage is TRBJ1-1; unclear D gene. The ends were cut back, 7 bases at V and 0 bases at J, with 6 bases in the middle. The CDR3 sequence is 12 residues long. CDR3 protein: CASTLMNTEAFF. CDR3 bases: TGTGCCAGCACCCTAATGAACACTGAAGCTTTCTTT.

CDR3 DNA sequence: TGTGCCAGCAGCGTAGGGGACAGGGGATCCTACGAGCAGTACTTC. Translation gives CASSVGDRGSYEQYF. The chain joins TRBV9 to TRBJ2-7; 10 bases are a match to TRBD1. This CDR3 contains 15 residues. V lost 0 bases, J lost 1 base, and 1 base stayed unmatched. Germline V CDR1 and CDR2: SGDLS, YYNGEE.

The CDR3 bases are TGTGCCAGCAGCGTGGGGCGGCAGCCCCAGCATTTT. Its protein product is CASSVGRQPQHF. The chain uses TRBV2 and TRBJ1-5; possible D gene TRBD1, 5 bases. The germline CDR1 and CDR2 sequences are SNHLY and FYNNEI. V lost 6 bases and J lost 7, with 10 bases in between. The CDR3 has 12 residues.

This clone appeared once. The chain employs TRBV7-9 and TRBJ2-2, with 9 nucleotides matching TRBD2. Unmatched junction bases numbered 12, after V lost 8 bases and J lost 2 bases. Germline V gene lookup returns CDR1 SEHNR and CDR2 FQNEAQ (reference sequence). This CDR3 has 17 residues. The CDR3 region is CASRPLSSGRNTGELFF. DNA for the CDR3: TGTGCCAGCCGGCCGTTAAGTAGCGGGAGAAACACCGGGGAGCTGTTTTTT. The full variable domain, its missing parts supplied by reference TRBV7-9 and TRBJ2-2, is DTGVSQNPRHKITKRGQNVTFRCDPISEHNRLYWYRQTLGQGPEFLTYFQNEAQLEKSRLLSDRFSAERPKGSFSTLEIQRTEQGDSAMYLCASRPLSSGRNTGELFFGEGSRLTVL.

The rearrangement uses TRBV7-9 and TRBJ2-7; TRBD1 agrees at 7 bases. Germline CDR1 SEHNR, CDR2 FQNEAQ (reference sequence). The CDR3 sequence is 14 residues long. V shed 5 bases and J 1 base; nucleotides not matched to a gene: 5. The CDR3 DNA is TGTGCCAGCAGCGACGGGACAGTTTCCTACGAGCAGTACTTC. This encodes CASSDGTVSYEQYF.

The genes are TRBV28 and TRBJ1-5; 7 bases fit TRBD1. The germline V gene encodes CDR1 MDHEN and CDR2 SYDVKM. This CDR3 has 13 amino acids. After removal of 6 bases from V and 4 bases from J, the junction contained 3 bases not matched to a gene. The CDR3 bases are TGTGCCAGCAGCCAGACAGGGAATCAGCCCCAGCATTTT. This gives the protein CASSQTGNQPQHF.

The chain uses TRBV2 and TRBJ2-4, with a weak D call TRBD2 (6 bases). The germline CDR1 and CDR2 sequences are SNHLY and FYNNEI. There are 14 residues in the CDR3. V shed 6 bases and J shed 6 bases, with 15 bases lying between them. Written as DNA, the CDR3 is TGTGCCAGCAGCCCGGGGAGGAGGGGAAACATTCAGTACTTC. This translates into CASSPGRRGNIQYF.

V usage is TRBV5-4 and J usage is TRBJ1-6; 7 bases are shared with TRBD1. The CDR3 has 16 amino acids. Losses at the gene ends were 0 bases for V and 9 bases for J; bases not matched to a gene: 9. Germline loops: CDR1 SGHNT, CDR2 YYREEE (reference sequence). The CDR3 protein is CASSLGDRVSLSPLHF. For the CDR3, the DNA is TGTGCCAGCAGCTTGGGTGACAGGGTATCACTTTCACCCCTCCACTTT.

J is TRBJ2-7 and V is TRBV27; D possibly corresponds to TRBD2 (5 bases). V gave up 5 bases and J gave up 3 bases, with 11 bases separating them. Germline lookup yields CDR1 MNHEY and CDR2 SMNVEV (reference sequence). The CDR3 is 13 residues long. CDR3 sequence (DNA): TGTGCCAGCAGTCCCGGACTTTACTACGAGCAGTACTTC. Amino acids: CASSPGLYYEQYF.

This chain links TRBV10-2 with TRBJ2-1; 12 bases agree with TRBD2. V lost 6 bases, J lost 7 bases, and 4 bases stayed unmatched. CDR1 is WSHSY and CDR2 is SAAADI in the germline V gene. The length of the CDR3 is 14 residues. This CDR3 reads CASRTSGSGNEQFF. CDR3 nucleotides: TGCGCCAGCAGGACTAGCGGGAGTGGGAATGAGCAGTTCTTC.

The genes are TRBV28 and TRBJ1-4; no firm D call. Germline V gives CDR1 MDHEN, CDR2 SYDVKM. V lost 1 base to trimming and J lost 4 bases, with 13 bases between them. The CDR3 runs 16 residues. CDR3 amino acids: CASSLLWEDGNEKLFF. CDR3 bases: TGTGCCAGCAGTTTATTGTGGGAGGACGGTAATGAAAAACTGTTTTTT.

The V call is TRBV15, the J call TRBJ2-1, with 9 bases matching TRBD2. The CDR3 has 19 amino acids. Unmatched junction bases numbered 10, after V lost 0 bases and J lost 1 base. Germline-derived CDR1 and CDR2 are LNHNV and YYDKDF (reference sequence). CDR3 loop: CATSRDYNSGGGSYNEQFF. The CDR3, as DNA: TGTGCCACCAGCAGAGATTATAATAGCGGGGGAGGATCCTACAATGAGCAGTTCTTC. The full variable domain, in which reference TRBV15 and TRBJ2-1 provide the parts outside the CDR3, is DAMVIQNPRYQVTQFGKPVTLSCSQTLNHNVMYWYQQKSSQAPKLLFHYYDKDFNNEADTPDNFQSRRPNTSFCFLDIRSPGLGDTAMYLCATSRDYNSGGGSYNEQFFGPGTRLTVL.

This chain joins TRBV19 and TRBJ2-1, with 8 bases that match TRBD1. Germline V gives CDR1 LNHDA, CDR2 SQIVND (reference sequence). This CDR3 is built from 15 residues. With 2 bases clipped from V and 13 bases from J, the junction kept 13 bases outside the gene matches. CDR3 sequence (DNA): TGTGCCAGTAGTATATGGGCCGGGCAGGGGGCGCGACAGTTCTTC. Its translation: CASSIWAGQGARQFF.

The chain joins TRBV28 to TRBJ2-7; a possible D gene is TRBD1 (5 bases). Between the trimmed V and J ends, which lost 5 bases and 3 bases, there was a span of 20 bases. Germline V lookup: CDR1 MDHEN, CDR2 SYDVKM. The CDR3 length is 16 residues. The CDR3 region is CASSPAAYRSIYEQYF. CDR3 nucleotide sequence: TGTGCCAGCAGTCCCGCTGCCTACAGGTCCATCTACGAGCAGTACTTC.

The V gene is TRBV2, the J gene TRBJ2-7; D might be TRBD2 (6 bases). Germline V gene lookup returns CDR1 SNHLY and CDR2 FYNNEI. The CDR3 loop spans 13 amino acids. The V end was cut by 4 bases, the J end by 4 bases, with 11 bases between. CDR3 region: CASSGGELYEQYF. CDR3 DNA sequence: TGTGCCAGCAGTGGGGGGGAATTATACGAGCAGTACTTC. The variable domain in full, completed from reference TRBV2 and TRBJ2-7, reads EPEVTQTPSHQVTQMGQEVILRCVPISNHLYFYWYRQILGQKVEFLVSFYNNEISEKSEIFDDQFSVERPDGSNFTLKIRSTKLEDSAMYFCASSGGELYEQYFGPGTRLTVT.

The V and J genes are TRBV4-1 and TRBJ2-1, with D tentatively TRBD2 (7 bases). The CDR3 has 16 amino acids. Per the germline V gene, CDR1 is MGHRA and CDR2 is YSYEKL. Deletions cut 3 bases from V and 9 bases from J, with 21 bases between. The CDR3 coding sequence is TGCGCCAGCAGCCACCTAGGGAGGGGGGTTCTCATTGAGCAGTTCTTC. Protein: CASSHLGRGVLIEQFF.

The gene calls are TRBV5-4 and TRBJ2-5, with TRBD1 matching 7 bases. Trimming took 2 bases from V and 5 from J; bases not matched to a gene: 9. The germline CDR1 and CDR2 sequences are SGHNT and YYREEE (reference sequence). The CDR3 totals 15 residues. CDR3 region: CASSLGTEGGETQYF. The CDR3 bases are TGTGCCAGCAGCTTAGGGACAGAGGGTGGGGAGACCCAGTACTTC.

The gene calls are TRBV7-9 and TRBJ1-3; no clear D gene. Trimming cost V 1 base and J 4 bases, with 23 bases left between them. The CDR3 extends over 19 amino acids. The germline CDR1 and CDR2 sequences are SEHNR and FQNEAQ (reference sequence). The CDR3 sequence is CASSLGDVLTPLSGNTIYF. The CDR3 coding sequence is TGTGCCAGCAGCTTAGGTGATGTTTTGACACCCCTTTCGGGAAACACCATATATTTT.

The genes are TRBV10-2 and TRBJ1-5; D unclear. The V end lost 4 bases, the J end lost 7 bases, and 8 bases lay between the germline ends. CDR3 size: 12 residues. The germline V gene encodes CDR1 WSHSY and CDR2 SAAADI. The CDR3: CASSAVFQPQHF. The CDR3 DNA reads as TGCGCCAGCAGTGCGGTATTCCAGCCCCAGCATTTT.

The chain uses TRBV11-2 and TRBJ1-1; D is possibly TRBD1 (5 bases). The CDR3 contains 15 residues. Trimming removed 5 bases from V and 5 bases from J, with 18 bases in between. The germline V gene encodes CDR1 SGHAT and CDR2 FQNNGV. DNA of the CDR3: TGTGCCAGCAGCCCCCCGGGGGGAGGAAGAACTGAAGCTTTCTTT. It codes for CASSPPGGGRTEAFF.